The following is a TCR beta chain sequence with its context. Its antigen remains unidentified. The record has no base qualities; no much larger clone is one base away. These data come from a study of blood T cell repertoires in COVID-19 (TCRdb year 2020). Some background on the complete study: Samples from collaborators originated in the United States, Italy and Spain and spanned both the acute and convalescent phases of COVID-19. The sample metadata nearly always contained a de-identified subject ID, COVID-19 status, age in years and sex. The dataset comprised deeply sampled blood TCRbeta repertoires from subjects exposed to, actively infected with, or recovered from COVID-19. Samples were obtained from the ongoing ImmuneRACE study (first 160 participants) and from some 1,300 subjects provided by 6 global collaborators. Where available, HLA class I and class II types were obtained from metadata supplied by the sample provider rather than from assay-based typing. The repertoires were made available in a free public database intended to serve as a resource for research on the immune response to SARS-CoV-2. The prospective study material was composed of cDNA or gDNA derived from T cells, B-cell-depleted T cells, or PBMCs.

A second Seattle source provided samples from volunteer blood donors who had recovered from COVID-19. Whole blood was collected in K2EDTA tubes by collaborating institutions according to the institutions' own protocols. For TCRbeta analysis, collaborators shipped samples as frozen whole blood, isolated PBMCs, or DNA extracted from either of those sample types. The CDR3 holds 14 amino acids from the cysteine to the phenylalanine. Only CDR3 DNA is held: 42 bases, read in frame from base 1. Germline trimming: 5 bases from V, 4 bases from J; junction bases outside gene matches: 4. Via the germline V gene, CDR1 is MGHDK and CDR2 SYGVNS. The immunoSEQ Assay, a bias-controlled multiplex PCR, was used to amplify TCRbeta CDR3 regions from genomic DNA. As for how the authors treated the data: The number of nucleated cells in each sample was estimated by amplification of reference gene primers within the assay. To quantify the absolute abundance of each unique TCRbeta CDR3 rearrangement, sequence reads were collapsed and filtered. Productive Simpson clonality was computed per sample as the square root of Simpson's diversity index over productive rearrangements. TCRdb's version of the immuneACCESS table is confined to in-frame rearrangements and falls short of the full clone set. An unresolved V gene accounts for under half of the shortfall where checked; the remainder is of unknown origin. From that table come the V and J calls and clone size; the DNA was used to work out D and trimming. In this sample the table shows over 70,000 clones, under 90% of which occur a single time. The leading ten clones occupy 15% to 20% of the sample.

Study-wide conclusions, independent of this receptor: Clinical and demographic metadata were provided uncurated, with the amount varying by source and participant.

The clonotype originates from a man in his 70s who had recovered from COVID-19. The sample taken for sequencing was peripheral blood. In this chain, TRBV25-1 is recombined with TRBJ2-2; TRBD2 aligns with 7 central bases. The CDR3 corresponds to CASSREGSTGELFF. The nucleotides are TGTGCCAGCAGTAGGGAGGGGAGCACCGGGGAGCTGTTTTTT. Where the CDR3 stops, the reference TRBV25-1 and TRBJ2-2 genes take over; the full variable domain is EADIYQTPRYLVIGTGKKITLECSQTMGHDKMYWYQQDPGMELHLIHYSYGVNSTEKGDLSSESTVSRIRTEHFPLTLESARPSHTSQYLCASSREGSTGELFFGEGSRLTVL.